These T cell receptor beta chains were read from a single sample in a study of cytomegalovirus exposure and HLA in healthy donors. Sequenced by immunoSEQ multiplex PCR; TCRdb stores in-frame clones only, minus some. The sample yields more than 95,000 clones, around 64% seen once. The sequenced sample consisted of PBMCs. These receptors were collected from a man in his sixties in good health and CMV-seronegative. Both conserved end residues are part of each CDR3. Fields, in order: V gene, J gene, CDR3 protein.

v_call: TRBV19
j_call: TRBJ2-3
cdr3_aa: CASSTSGGADTQYF

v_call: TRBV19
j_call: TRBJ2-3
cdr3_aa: CASSIRWEAADYTDTQYF

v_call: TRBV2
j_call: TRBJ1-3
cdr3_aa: CASGRASSSGNTIYF

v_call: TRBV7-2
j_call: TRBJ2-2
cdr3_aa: CASSFTLGLASGELFF

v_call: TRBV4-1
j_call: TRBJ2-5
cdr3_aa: CASSQGSWPSGGIFQETQYF

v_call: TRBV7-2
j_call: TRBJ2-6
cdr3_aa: CASEFSGANVLTF

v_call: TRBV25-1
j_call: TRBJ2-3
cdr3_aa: CASSEFTSGTDTQYF

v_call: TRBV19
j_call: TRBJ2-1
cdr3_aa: CASRRTSGGADEQFF

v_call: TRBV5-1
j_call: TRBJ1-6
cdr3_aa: CASSPDRNNSPLHF

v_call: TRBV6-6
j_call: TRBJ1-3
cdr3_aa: CASSFRQGTSGNTIYF

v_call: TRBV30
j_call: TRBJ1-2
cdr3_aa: CAWSVHAAGGWWGYGYTF

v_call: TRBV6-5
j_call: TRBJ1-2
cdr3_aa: CASRPQGNYGYTF

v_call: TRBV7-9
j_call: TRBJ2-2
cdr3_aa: CSSSLSGTLTRELFF

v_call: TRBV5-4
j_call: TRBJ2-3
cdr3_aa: CASSQGLAGAHGDTQYF

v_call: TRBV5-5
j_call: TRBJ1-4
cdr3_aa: CASSTQVNEKLFF

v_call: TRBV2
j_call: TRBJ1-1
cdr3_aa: CASSPRIFEAFF

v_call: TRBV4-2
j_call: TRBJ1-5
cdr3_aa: CASSQEGVGYSNQPQHF

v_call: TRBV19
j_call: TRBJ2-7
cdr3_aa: CASSRDRGFPYEQYF

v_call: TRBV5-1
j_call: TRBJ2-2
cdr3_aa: CASSLATGGDGELFF

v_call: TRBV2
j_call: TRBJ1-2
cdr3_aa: CASSANGSGYTF

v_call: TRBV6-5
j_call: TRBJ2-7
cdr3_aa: CASSYSPLAGVEQYF

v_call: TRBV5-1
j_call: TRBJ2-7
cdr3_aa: CASSLWDRDHEQYF

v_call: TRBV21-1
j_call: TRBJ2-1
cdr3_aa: CASNRSGQGFYNEQFF

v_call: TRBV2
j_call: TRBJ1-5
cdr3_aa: CASSRQVSNQPQHF

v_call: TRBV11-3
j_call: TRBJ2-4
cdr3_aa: CASSTRQIAKNIQYF

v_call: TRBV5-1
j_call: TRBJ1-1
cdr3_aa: CASSLSAGGFHDTEAFF

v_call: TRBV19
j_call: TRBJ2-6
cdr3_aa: CASRQGFGANVLTF

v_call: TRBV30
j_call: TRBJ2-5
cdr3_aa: CALGASRGETQYF

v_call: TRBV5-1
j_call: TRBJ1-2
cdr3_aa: CASSTRQGDYGYTF

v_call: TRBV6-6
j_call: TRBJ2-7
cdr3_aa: CASSPSRGGASYEQYF

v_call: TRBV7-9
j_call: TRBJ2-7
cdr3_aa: CSSSPRELAGPYEQYF

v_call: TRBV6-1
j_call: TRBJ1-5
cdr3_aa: CASSRGAGNQPQHF

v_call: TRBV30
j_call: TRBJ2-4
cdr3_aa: CAWSVTGSKNIQYF

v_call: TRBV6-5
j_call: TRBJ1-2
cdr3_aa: CASSRTENYGYTF

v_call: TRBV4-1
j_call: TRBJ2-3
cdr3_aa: CASSQTGTSGLSTDTQYF

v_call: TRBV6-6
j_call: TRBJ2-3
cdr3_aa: CASSTSGYTDTQYF

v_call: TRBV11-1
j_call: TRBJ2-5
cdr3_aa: CASSFAGEETQYF

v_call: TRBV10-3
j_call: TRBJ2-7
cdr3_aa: CAISGGTSGGDEQYF

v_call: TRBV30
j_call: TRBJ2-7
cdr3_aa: CAWNVAGVRGEQYF

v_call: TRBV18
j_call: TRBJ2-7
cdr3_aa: CASSLQGAQDEQYF

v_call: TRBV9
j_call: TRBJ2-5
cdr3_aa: CASSVGDRIQETQYF